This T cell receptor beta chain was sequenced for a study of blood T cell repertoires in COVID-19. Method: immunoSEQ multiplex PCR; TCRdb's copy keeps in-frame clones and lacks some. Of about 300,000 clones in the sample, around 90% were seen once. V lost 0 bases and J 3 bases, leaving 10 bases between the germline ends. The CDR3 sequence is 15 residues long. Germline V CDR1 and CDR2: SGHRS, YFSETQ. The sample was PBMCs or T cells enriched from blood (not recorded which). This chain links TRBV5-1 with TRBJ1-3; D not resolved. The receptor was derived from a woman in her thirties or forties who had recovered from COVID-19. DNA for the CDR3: TGCGCCAGCAGCTTGGACAGTACGGATGGAAACACCATATATTTT. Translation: CASSLDSTDGNTIYF.